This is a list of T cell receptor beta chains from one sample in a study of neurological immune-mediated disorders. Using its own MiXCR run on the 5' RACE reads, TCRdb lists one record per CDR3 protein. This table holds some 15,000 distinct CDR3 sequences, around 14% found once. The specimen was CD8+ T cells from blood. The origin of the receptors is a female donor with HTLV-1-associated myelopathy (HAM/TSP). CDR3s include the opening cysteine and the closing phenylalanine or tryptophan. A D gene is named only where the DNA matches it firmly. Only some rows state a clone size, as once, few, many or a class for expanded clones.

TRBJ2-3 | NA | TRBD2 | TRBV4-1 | CASSQDPLAGVTTDTQYF | TGTGCCAGCAGCCAAGACCCCTTAGCGGGGGTGACCACAGATACGCAGTATTTT
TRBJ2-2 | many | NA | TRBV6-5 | CASSYSSPIANTGELFF | TGTGCCAGCAGTTACTCGAGTCCGATTGCGAACACCGGGGAGCTGTTTTTT
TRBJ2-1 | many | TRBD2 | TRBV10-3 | CAITSTSGSSYNEQFF | TGTGCCATCACCTCGACTAGCGGGAGCTCCTACAATGAGCAGTTCTTC
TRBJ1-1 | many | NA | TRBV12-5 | CASGAWSYTEAFF | TGTGCTAGTGGTGCCTGGAGTTACACTGAAGCTTTCTTT
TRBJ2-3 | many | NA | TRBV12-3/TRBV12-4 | CASSLGWDAGWDTQYF | TGTGCCAGCAGTTTGGGGTGGGACGCAGGATGGGATACGCAGTATTTT
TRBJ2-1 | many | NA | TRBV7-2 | CASTNHNEQFF | TGTGCCAGCACCAACCACAATGAGCAGTTCTTC
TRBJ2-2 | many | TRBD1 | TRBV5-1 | CASSLVTGGAGELFF | TGCGCCAGCAGCTTGGTGACAGGGGGAGCCGGGGAGCTGTTTTTT
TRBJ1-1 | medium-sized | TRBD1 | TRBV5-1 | CASSLGDRRDTEAFF | TGCGCCAGCAGCTTGGGGGACAGGAGGGACACTGAAGCTTTCTTT
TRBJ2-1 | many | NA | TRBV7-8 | CASSTGRLGYNEQFF | TGTGCCAGCAGCACGGGACGACTCGGGTACAATGAGCAGTTCTTC
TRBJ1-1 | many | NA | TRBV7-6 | CASSLEALANTEAFF | TGTGCCAGCAGCTTAGAGGCGCTCGCCAACACTGAAGCTTTCTTT
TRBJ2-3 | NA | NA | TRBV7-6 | CASSLAEGTDTQYF | TGTGCCAGCAGCTTAGCGGAGGGGACGGATACGCAGTATTTT
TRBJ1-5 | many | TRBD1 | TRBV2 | CASSPTGDSNQPQHF | TGTGCCAGCAGCCCAACAGGGGATAGCAATCAGCCCCAGCATTTT
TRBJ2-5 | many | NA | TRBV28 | CASSLGAFGPQETQYF | TGTGCCAGCAGTTTAGGGGCATTTGGGCCCCAAGAGACCCAGTACTTC
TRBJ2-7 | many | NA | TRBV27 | CASSLGTTYEQYF | TGTGCCAGCAGCTTAGGGACAACATACGAGCAGTACTTC
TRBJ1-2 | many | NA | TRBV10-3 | CAISVVDYRDSGPYGYTF | TGTGCCATCAGTGTCGTCGACTACAGGGATTCTGGGCCCTATGGCTACACCTTC
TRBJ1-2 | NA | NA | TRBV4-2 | CASSQDEGLYGYTF | TGTGCCAGCAGCCAAGATGAAGGCTTATATGGCTACACCTTC
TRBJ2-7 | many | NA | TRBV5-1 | CASSGAKLGVYEQYF | TGCGCCAGCAGCGGAGCAAAACTAGGGGTCTACGAGCAGTACTTC
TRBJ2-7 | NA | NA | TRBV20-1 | CSASVEGVGDQYF | TGCAGTGCTAGCGTGGAGGGTGTTGGCGATCAGTACTTC
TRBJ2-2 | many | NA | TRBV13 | CASSSPGITGELFF | TGTGCCAGCAGTTCGCCCGGGATCACCGGGGAGCTGTTTTTT
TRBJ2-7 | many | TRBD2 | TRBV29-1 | CSVEGGASGTYEQYF | TGCAGCGTTGAAGGCGGGGCTAGCGGGACCTACGAGCAGTACTTC
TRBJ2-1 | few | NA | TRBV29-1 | CSVEVYVVNEQFF | TGCAGCGTTGAAGTTTATGTGGTCAATGAGCAGTTCTTC
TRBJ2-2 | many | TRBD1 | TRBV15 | CATSQGQGRGELFF | TGTGCCACCAGCCAAGGACAGGGAAGAGGGGAGCTGTTTTTT
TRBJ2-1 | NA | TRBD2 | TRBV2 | CASWTLAGAYNEQFF | TGTGCCAGCTGGACCCTAGCGGGGGCCTACAATGAGCAGTTCTTC
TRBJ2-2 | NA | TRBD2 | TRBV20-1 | CSAGGLAGANTGELFF | TGCAGTGCTGGGGGACTAGCGGGAGCGAACACCGGGGAGCTGTTTTTT
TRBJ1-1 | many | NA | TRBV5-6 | CASSLGSGLVEAFF | TGTGCCAGCAGCTTGGGGTCCGGGTTGGTTGAAGCTTTCTTT
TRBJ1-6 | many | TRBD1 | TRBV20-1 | CSDSGQNSYNSPLHF | TGCAGTGACTCGGGACAGAACTCCTATAATTCACCCCTCCACTTT
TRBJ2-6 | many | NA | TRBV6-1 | CASSDRITGANVLTF | TGTGCCAGCAGTGACAGGATTACTGGGGCCAACGTCCTGACTTTC
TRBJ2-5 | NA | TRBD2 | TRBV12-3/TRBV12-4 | CASSVAGETQYF | TGTGCCAGCAGTGTAGCGGGGGAGACCCAGTACTTC
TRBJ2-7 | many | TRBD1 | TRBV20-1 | CSARAETGASYEQYF | TGCAGTGCTAGGGCCGAGACAGGGGCATCCTACGAGCAGTACTTC
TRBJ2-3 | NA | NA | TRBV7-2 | CASSFDTDTQYF | TGTGCCAGCAGCTTTGACACAGATACGCAGTATTTT
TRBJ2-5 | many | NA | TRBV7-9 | CASSWSGETQYF | TGTGCCAGCAGCTGGAGCGGGGAGACCCAGTACTTC